What follows describes a single T cell receptor (beta chain). The germline CDR1 and CDR2 sequences are MNHEY and SVGAGI. Losses at the gene ends were 6 bases for V and 3 bases for J; bases not matched to a gene: 8. This CDR3 is built from 15 residues. The sample is drawn from a study of blood T cells in healthy people across ages. Primed by a sample-barcoded 5' primer and a J-beta primer mix, a second PCR proceeded for roughly 7 to 11 cycles. A template-switch adaptor that had 12 random nucleotides put a tag on each cDNA molecule. CDR3-containing paired-end reads numbering at least 2.5 million came from each sample. TCRdb re-derived calls from the 5' RACE reads in MiXCR, one entry per CDR3 protein. The data hold about 730,000 distinct CDR3 sequences, with 40% to 45% observed a single time.

This TCR was recovered from a woman between 55 and 75 years old in good health. Sequenced material: blood. The chain carries TRBV6-5 and TRBJ2-1, with 7 nucleotides matching TRBD1. The CDR3 loop reads CASRTGTEFYNEQFF. The DNA for the CDR3 is TGTGCCAGCAGGACCGGGACAGAGTTCTACAATGAGCAGTTCTTC.